The following is a T cell receptor (beta chain) sequence with its context. Its specificity is unknown. Use of 60 Vbeta and 13 Jbeta primers characterized the PCR. Produced via immunoSEQ multiplex PCR; TCRdb's table is partial and in-frame only. The table has 170,000 or so clones, around 82% seen once. The sample is drawn from a study of cytomegalovirus exposure and HLA in healthy donors. Study context: Of about 400 genotyped donors, around 76% clustered with self-reported Caucasian donors.

Findings of the study overall: Association of 17,000 or so TCR beta sequences with HLA alleles was found at 0.05 false discovery rate in a later analysis.

Donors counted as nominally healthy when sampled, yet unrecorded immune exposures were likely. The source material was PBMCs. This clonotype originated in a boy aged 2 to 10 in good health and CMV-seronegative.

The CDR3 here is CASSSRLAGRYEQYF. The CDR3, as DNA: TGTGCCAGCAGCTCTCGACTAGCGGGACGTTACGAGCAGTACTTC. The J gene is TRBJ2-7, the V gene TRBV5-6, with 11 bases lining up with TRBD2. Germline V gives CDR1 SGHDT, CDR2 YYEEEE. With 3 bases clipped from V and 4 bases from J, the junction kept 6 bases outside the gene matches. The CDR3 totals 15 residues.